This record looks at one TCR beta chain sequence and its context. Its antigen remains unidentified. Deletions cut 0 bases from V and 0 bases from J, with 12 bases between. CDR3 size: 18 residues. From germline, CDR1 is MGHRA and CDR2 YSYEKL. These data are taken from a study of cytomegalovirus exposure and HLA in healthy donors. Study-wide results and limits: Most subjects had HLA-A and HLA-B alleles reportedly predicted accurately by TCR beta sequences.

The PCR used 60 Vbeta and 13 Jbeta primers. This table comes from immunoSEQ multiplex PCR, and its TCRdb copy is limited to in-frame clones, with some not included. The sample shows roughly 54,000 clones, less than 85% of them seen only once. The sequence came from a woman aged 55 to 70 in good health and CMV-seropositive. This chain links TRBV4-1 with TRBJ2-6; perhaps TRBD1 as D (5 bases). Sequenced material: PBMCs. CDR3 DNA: TGCGCCAGCAGCCAAGACCCGTCAGGGTTCTCTGGGGCCAACGTCCTGACTTTC. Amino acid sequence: CASSQDPSGFSGANVLTF.